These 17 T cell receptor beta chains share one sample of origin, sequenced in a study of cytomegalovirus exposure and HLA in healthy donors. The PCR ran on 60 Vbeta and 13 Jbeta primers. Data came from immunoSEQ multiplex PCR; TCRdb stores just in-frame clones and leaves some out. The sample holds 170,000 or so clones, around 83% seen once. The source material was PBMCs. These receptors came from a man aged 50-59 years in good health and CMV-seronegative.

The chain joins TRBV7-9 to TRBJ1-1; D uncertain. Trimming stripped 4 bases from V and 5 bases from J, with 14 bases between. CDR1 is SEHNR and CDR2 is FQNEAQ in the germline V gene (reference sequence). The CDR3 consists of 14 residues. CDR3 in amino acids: CASSSNWAGTEAFF. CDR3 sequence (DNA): TGTGCCAGCAGCTCCAATTGGGCCGGTACTGAAGCTTTCTTT.

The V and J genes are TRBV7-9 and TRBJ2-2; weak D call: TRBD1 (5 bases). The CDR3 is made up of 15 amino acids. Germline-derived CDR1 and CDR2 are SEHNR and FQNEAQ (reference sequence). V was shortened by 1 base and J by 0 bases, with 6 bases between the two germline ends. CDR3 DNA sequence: TGTGCCAGCAGCTTAGTACAGGCGAACACCGGGGAGCTGTTTTTT. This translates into CASSLVQANTGELFF. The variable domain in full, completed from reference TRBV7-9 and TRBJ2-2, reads DTGVSQNPRHKITKRGQNVTFRCDPISEHNRLYWYRQTLGQGPEFLTYFQNEAQLEKSRLLSDRFSAERPKGSFSTLEIQRTEQGDSAMYLCASSLVQANTGELFFGEGSRLTVL.

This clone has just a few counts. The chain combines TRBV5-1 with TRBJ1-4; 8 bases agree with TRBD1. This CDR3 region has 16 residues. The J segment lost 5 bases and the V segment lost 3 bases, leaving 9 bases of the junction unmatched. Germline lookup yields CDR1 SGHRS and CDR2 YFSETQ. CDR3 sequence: CASSSQTNRGNEKLFF. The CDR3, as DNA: TGCGCCAGCAGCTCCCAGACAAACAGGGGGAATGAAAAACTGTTTTTT.

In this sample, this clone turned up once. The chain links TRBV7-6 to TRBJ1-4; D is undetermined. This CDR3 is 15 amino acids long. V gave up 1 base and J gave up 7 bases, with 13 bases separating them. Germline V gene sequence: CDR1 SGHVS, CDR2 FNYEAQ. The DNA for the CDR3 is TGTGCCAGCAGCTTAGAACCAGCTAGATTTGAAAAACTGTTTTTT. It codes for CASSLEPARFEKLFF.

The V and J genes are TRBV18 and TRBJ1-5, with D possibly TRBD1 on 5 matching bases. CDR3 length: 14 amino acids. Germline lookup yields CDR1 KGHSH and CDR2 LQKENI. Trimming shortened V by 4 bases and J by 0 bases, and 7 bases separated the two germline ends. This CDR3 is CASSQGNSNQPQHF. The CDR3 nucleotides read TGTGCCAGCTCACAGGGGAATAGCAATCAGCCCCAGCATTTT.

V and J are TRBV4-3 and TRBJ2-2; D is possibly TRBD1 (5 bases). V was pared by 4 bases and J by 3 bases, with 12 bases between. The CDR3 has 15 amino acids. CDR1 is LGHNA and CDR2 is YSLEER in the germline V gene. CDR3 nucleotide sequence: TGCGCCAGCAGCCCAGAATCAGGGCACACCGGGGAGCTGTTTTTT. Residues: CASSPESGHTGELFF.

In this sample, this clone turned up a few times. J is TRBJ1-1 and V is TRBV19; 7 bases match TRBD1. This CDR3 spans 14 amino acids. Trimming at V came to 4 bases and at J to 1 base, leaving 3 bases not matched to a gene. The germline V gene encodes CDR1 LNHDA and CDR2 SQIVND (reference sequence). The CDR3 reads CASSTDRENTEAFF. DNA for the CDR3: TGTGCCAGTAGTACCGACAGGGAGAACACTGAAGCTTTCTTT.

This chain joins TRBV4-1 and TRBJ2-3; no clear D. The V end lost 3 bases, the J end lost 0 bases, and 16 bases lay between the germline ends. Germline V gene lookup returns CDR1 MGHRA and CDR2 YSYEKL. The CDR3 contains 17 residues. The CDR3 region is CASSQEIGSTSTDTQYF. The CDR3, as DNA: TGCGCCAGCAGCCAGGAGATAGGTAGCACTAGCACAGATACGCAGTATTTT.

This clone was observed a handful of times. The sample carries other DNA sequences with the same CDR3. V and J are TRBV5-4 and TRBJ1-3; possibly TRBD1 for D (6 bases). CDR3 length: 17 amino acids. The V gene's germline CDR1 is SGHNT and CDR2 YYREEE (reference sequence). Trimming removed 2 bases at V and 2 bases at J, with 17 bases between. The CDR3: CASSFSQQGWPGNTIYF. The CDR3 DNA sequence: TGTGCCAGCAGCTTCTCCCAGCAGGGGTGGCCTGGAAACACCATATATTTT.

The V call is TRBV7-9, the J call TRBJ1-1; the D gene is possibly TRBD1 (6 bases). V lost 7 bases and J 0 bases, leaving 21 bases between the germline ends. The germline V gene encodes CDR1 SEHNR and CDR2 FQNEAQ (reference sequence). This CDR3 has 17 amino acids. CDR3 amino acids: CASTRRIRGLMNTEAFF. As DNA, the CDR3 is TGTGCCAGCACCCGCCGGATCAGGGGCCTTATGAACACTGAAGCTTTCTTT.

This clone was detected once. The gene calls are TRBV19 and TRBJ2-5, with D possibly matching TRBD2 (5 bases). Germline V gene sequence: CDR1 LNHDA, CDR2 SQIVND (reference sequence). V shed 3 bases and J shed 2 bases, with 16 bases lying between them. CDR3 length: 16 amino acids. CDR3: CASSIGARTGQETQYF. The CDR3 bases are TGTGCCAGTAGTATCGGTGCCCGGACTGGACAAGAGACCCAGTACTTC.

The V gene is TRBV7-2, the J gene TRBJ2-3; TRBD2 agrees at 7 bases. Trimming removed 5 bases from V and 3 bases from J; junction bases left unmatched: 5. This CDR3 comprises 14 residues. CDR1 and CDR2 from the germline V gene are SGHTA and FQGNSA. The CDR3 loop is CASSPRDYTDTQYF. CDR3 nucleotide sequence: TGTGCCAGCAGCCCCCGGGACTATACAGATACGCAGTATTTT.

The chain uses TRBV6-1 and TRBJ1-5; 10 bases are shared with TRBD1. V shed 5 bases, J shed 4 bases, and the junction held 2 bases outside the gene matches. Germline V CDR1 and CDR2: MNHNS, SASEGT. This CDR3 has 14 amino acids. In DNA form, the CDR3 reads TGTGCCAGCAGTCTGGGACAGGGGAATCAGCCCCAGCATTTT. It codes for CASSLGQGNQPQHF.

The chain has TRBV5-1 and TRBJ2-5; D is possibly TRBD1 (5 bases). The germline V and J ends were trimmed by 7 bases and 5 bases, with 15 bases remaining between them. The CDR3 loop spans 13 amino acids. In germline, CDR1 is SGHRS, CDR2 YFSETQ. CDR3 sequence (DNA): TGCGCCAGCGGCACCAGGGTTGGCGAGACCCAGTACTTC. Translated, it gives CASGTRVGETQYF.

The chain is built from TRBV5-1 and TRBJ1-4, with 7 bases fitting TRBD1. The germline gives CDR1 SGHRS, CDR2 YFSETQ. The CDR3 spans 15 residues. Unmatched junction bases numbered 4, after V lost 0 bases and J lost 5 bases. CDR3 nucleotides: TGCGCCAGCAGCTTGGGACCAGGGGGGAATGAAAAACTGTTTTTT. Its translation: CASSLGPGGNEKLFF.

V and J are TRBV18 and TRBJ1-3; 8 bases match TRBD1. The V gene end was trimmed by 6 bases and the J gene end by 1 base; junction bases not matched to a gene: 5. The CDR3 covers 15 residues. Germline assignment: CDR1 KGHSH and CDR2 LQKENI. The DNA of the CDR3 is TGTGCCAGCTCTCAGGGGGCGCATTCTGGAAACACCATATATTTT. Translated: CASSQGAHSGNTIYF.

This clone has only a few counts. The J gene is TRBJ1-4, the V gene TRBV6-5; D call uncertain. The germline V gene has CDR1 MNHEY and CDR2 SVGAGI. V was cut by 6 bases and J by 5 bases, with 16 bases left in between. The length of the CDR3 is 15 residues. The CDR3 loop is CASSSEGLGNEKLFF. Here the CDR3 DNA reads TGTGCCAGCAGCTCCGAGGGCTTGGGGAATGAAAAACTGTTTTTT.